The entry below describes one T cell receptor beta chain. Samples were assayed with immunoSEQ v3.0 at survey level. Data came from immunoSEQ multiplex PCR; TCRdb stores just in-frame clones and leaves some out. Of fewer than 35,000 clones in the sample, about 82% were seen once. The CDR3 has 15 amino acids. CDR1 is LNHDA and CDR2 is SQIVND in the germline V gene (reference sequence). V lost 3 bases and J lost 1; bases outside the gene matches: 1. The data were obtained in a study of long-term antiretroviral therapy in people with HIV. V and J are TRBV19 and TRBJ2-3; 10 bases are shared with TRBD2. This receptor was identified in a man aged 18-30 years with HIV. Sequencing used unsorted PBMCs, obtained about 3.5 years after starting antiretroviral therapy. The CDR3 DNA is TGTGCCAGTAGTATGACTAGCGGGCGCACAGATACGCAGTATTTT. It is translated as CASSMTSGRTDTQYF.